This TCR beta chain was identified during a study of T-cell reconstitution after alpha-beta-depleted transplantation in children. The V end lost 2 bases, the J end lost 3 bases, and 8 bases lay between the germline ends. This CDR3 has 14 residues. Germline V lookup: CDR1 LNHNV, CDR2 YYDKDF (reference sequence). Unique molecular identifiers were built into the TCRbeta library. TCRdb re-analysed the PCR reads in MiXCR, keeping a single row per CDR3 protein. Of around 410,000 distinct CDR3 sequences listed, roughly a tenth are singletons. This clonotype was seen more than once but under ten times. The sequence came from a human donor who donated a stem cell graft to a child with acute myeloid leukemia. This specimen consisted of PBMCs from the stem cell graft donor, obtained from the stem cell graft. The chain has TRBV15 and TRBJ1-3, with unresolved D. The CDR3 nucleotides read TGTGCCACCAGCAGATCCGAGATTGGAAACACCATATATTTT. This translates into CATSRSEIGNTIYF.